The clone carrying this TCR beta chain was observed many times. MiXCR, run by TCRdb on the reads, gives a single entry per CDR3 protein. The top ten hold around 16% of the sample, which has around 50,000 distinct CDR3 sequences, about 6.8% seen once. These data originate in a study of patients with pleural tuberculosis. There are 15 residues in the CDR3. Trimming took 1 base from V and 1 from J; bases not matched to a gene: 5. Per the germline V gene, CDR1 is DFQATT and CDR2 is SNEGSKA (reference sequence). This clonotype originated in a human donor with pleural tuberculosis. This sequence joins TRBV20-1 and TRBJ2-3; 7 bases align to TRBD2. The CDR3 loop is CSARVIGGGTDTQYF. CDR3 sequence (DNA): TGCAGTGCTAGAGTCATTGGGGGGGGCACAGATACGCAGTATTTT.